This is a list of T cell receptor beta chains from one sample in a study of radiation and T cells in renal cell carcinoma. Produced via immunoSEQ multiplex PCR; TCRdb's table is partial and in-frame only. This sample yields 97,000 or so clones, of which 70% to 85% are seen a single time; 6.5% to 8% belongs to the top ten. The source material was blood, sampled from a patient whose treatment included radiotherapy and nephrectomy. These receptors originate from a man aged 60-69 years with renal cell carcinoma. Each CDR3 is given with its conserved first and last residue. Fields, in order: D gene, J gene, V gene, clone size, CDR3 DNA, CDR3 protein. The D gene is left open where the match is weak. Size tells how often a clone was seen (once, few, many) or the class of an expanded clone, and some rows leave it out.

>NA|TRBJ2-6|TRBV7-8|NA
TGTGCCAGCAGGGGAGCCTCTGGGGCCAACGTCCTGACTTTC
CASRGASGANVLTF
>NA|TRBJ2-5|TRBV27|NA
TGTGCCAGCAGGAGTGGGAGAGGGCGGCAAGAGACCCAGTACTTC
CASRSGRGRQETQYF
>NA|TRBJ1-3|TRBV21-1|NA
TGTGCCAGCAGCAACTGGAAGACAGGGACTATCCGGCCTGGAAACACCATATATTTT
CASSNWKTGTIRPGNTIYF
>NA|TRBJ1-5|TRBV6-4|once
TGTGCCAGCAGTGTGCGCGTCGGTGATCAGCCCCAGCATTTT
CASSVRVGDQPQHF
>NA|TRBJ1-2|TRBV6-1|NA
TGTGCCAGCAGCCCCTGGGGGGCAGGGTCTGGCGGCTACACCTTC
CASSPWGAGSGGYTF
>NA|TRBJ1-1|TRBV14|NA
TGTGCCAGCAGCCAAGTTTTGCACACTGAAGCTTTCTTT
CASSQVLHTEAFF
>NA|TRBJ2-1|TRBV9|once
TGTGCCAGCAGCACCGGGACGGCTTCCTACAATGAGCAGTTCTTC
CASSTGTASYNEQFF
>NA|TRBJ2-7|TRBV6-5|NA
TGTGCCAGCACCGAACAGGGTAATAATGAGCAGTACTTC
CASTEQGNNEQYF
>TRBD1|TRBJ2-3|TRBV28|NA
TGTGCCAACTCCCTTGGGACAGGGGGGAGCCCGCAGTATTTT
CANSLGTGGSPQYF
>TRBD1|TRBJ2-5|TRBV9|NA
TGTGCCAGCAGCGAAAGTCTGGGACAGGGACAAGAGACCCAGTACTTC
CASSESLGQGQETQYF
>NA|TRBJ2-5|TRBV27|few
TGTGCCAGCAGTTTTTTAGGGCCAGCGCAAGAGACCCAGTACTTC
CASSFLGPAQETQYF
>NA|TRBJ2-1|TRBV5-4|NA
TGTGCCAGCAGTCTTGATGCCTCTAGCAATGAGCAGTTCTTC
CASSLDASSNEQFF
>TRBD2|TRBJ2-3|TRBV9|NA
TGTGCCAGCAGCGTAGACCCTAGCGGATCTTTTAGCACAGATACGCAGTATTTT
CASSVDPSGSFSTDTQYF
>NA|TRBJ2-7|TRBV14|NA
TGTGCCAGCAGTCGCCATGGGGACGAGCAGTACTTC
CASSRHGDEQYF
>TRBD1|TRBJ2-5|TRBV18|NA
TGTGCCAGCTCACCAGGGCAGACAGGGGGTATTCGCCAAGAGACCCAGTACTTC
CASSPGQTGGIRQETQYF
>NA|TRBJ2-7|TRBV4-2|NA
TGTGCCAGCAGCCAAGAAAGGCTCGGGGGGCGGAGGGAGCAGTACTTC
CASSQERLGGRREQYF
>NA|TRBJ1-1|TRBV5-5|NA
TGTGCCAGCGGGAACTTGACAGTGAACACTGAAGCTTTCTTT
CASGNLTVNTEAFF
>NA|TRBJ1-1|TRBV13|NA
TGTGCCAGCAGCCACTTGCAGGGGAACACTGAAGCTTTCTTT
CASSHLQGNTEAFF
>NA|TRBJ1-1|TRBV7-6|once
TGTGCCAGCAGCTCGAGGGCGAGAAACACTGAAGCTTTCTTT
CASSSRARNTEAFF
>TRBD1|TRBJ2-2|TRBV19|NA
TGTGCCAGTAGTACGACCGGGACAGGGGGGGCCGGGGAGCTGTTTTTT
CASSTTGTGGAGELFF
>TRBD1|TRBJ1-3|TRBV4-2|NA
TGTGCCAGCAGCCAAGATGGACAGGGGAACACCATATATTTT
CASSQDGQGNTIYF
>NA|TRBJ2-1|TRBV27|NA
TGTGCCAGCAGTTTTGAGCGTTTCGATGAGCAGTTCTTC
CASSFERFDEQFF
>TRBD2|TRBJ2-1|TRBV2|NA
TGTGCCAGCAGCCGGGGGGGAGCGGGAGAAAAAGAAGGGAAGCAGTTCTTC
CASSRGGAGEKEGKQFF
>NA|TRBJ2-1|TRBV27|NA
TGTGCCAGCAGTGGCCTCGTCGGCTCGAGCTCCTACAATGAGCAGTTCTTC
CASSGLVGSSSYNEQFF
>NA|TRBJ2-1|TRBV7-8|NA
TGTGCCAGCAGCTTACAAACTGAGCAGTTCTTC
CASSLQTEQFF
>NA|TRBJ1-5|TRBV5-5|NA
TGTGCCAGCAGCTTGGTTGGGGGATTGGGTCAGCCCCAGCATTTT
CASSLVGGLGQPQHF
>NA|TRBJ2-2|TRBV27|few
TGTGCCAGCAGTTTAAACAGGATAAACACCGGGGAGCTGTTTTTT
CASSLNRINTGELFF
>NA|TRBJ2-1|TRBV10-2|once
TGCGCCAGCAGTGACACAGGACAGCCACACAATGAGCAGTTCTTC
CASSDTGQPHNEQFF
>TRBD2|TRBJ2-2|TRBV29-1|NA
TGCAGCGCTTCCGGGACTAGCGGGGAGAACACCGGGGAGCTGTTTTTT
CSASGTSGENTGELFF
>NA|TRBJ2-1|TRBV19|NA
TGTGCCAGTAGTCCCCGGGCCCTCTCCTACAATGAGCAGTTCTTC
CASSPRALSYNEQFF
>TRBD1|TRBJ1-2|TRBV30|NA
TGTGCCTGGAAAGAACAGGGGCCCTATGGCTACACCTTC
CAWKEQGPYGYTF
>NA|TRBJ2-7|TRBV6-5|NA
TGTGCCAGCAGCTACGACCAGTCAGGAACCTACGAGCAGTACTTC
CASSYDQSGTYEQYF
>TRBD1|TRBJ2-7|TRBV29-1|NA
TGCAGCGTTGGGCGTCAGGGGGCCTACGAGCAGTACTTC
CSVGRQGAYEQYF
>TRBD2|TRBJ2-5|TRBV7-2|NA
TGTGCCAGCAGCCCTCGGACTAGCGGCTGGGAGACCCAGTACTTC
CASSPRTSGWETQYF
>TRBD2|TRBJ2-7|TRBV27|NA
TGTGCCAGCAGTTTATCCGGGACTAGGGCGGGGTGGGAGCAGTACTTC
CASSLSGTRAGWEQYF
>NA|TRBJ2-1|TRBV5-1|NA
TGCGCCAGCAGCTTGGGACAGTACAATGAGCAGTTCTTC
CASSLGQYNEQFF
>NA|TRBJ2-1|TRBV4-1|NA
TGCGCCAGCAGCCAAGATATAGAAGGGAGTGAGCAGTTCTTC
CASSQDIEGSEQFF
>NA|TRBJ1-1|TRBV7-2|NA
TGTGCCAGCAGCTTGAGGACCGGGGTGAACACTGAAGCTTTCTTT
CASSLRTGVNTEAFF
>TRBD2|TRBJ2-5|TRBV5-6|NA
TGTGCCAGCAGCTGGGGACTAGCGGGTCTACAAGAGACCCAGTACTTC
CASSWGLAGLQETQYF
>TRBD1|TRBJ2-1|TRBV9|NA
TGTGCCAGCAGCCCGGGACAGGTCTCCTACAATGAGCAGTTCTTC
CASSPGQVSYNEQFF
>TRBD2|TRBJ2-1|TRBV5-1|once
TGCGCCAGCAGCTTGGGGGGACTAGCGGGAGCTGAGCAGTTCTTC
CASSLGGLAGAEQFF
>NA|TRBJ2-2|TRBV2|NA
TGTGCCACTAGGATAAAGCGGGCCGGGGAGCTGTTTTTT
CATRIKRAGELFF
>NA|TRBJ2-7|TRBV7-8|NA
TGTGCCAGCAGCACTCGACAGGCCACCTACGAGCAGTACTTC
CASSTRQATYEQYF
>TRBD1|TRBJ1-1|TRBV6-1|few
TGTGCCAGCAGTCTACAGGGGTACACTGAAGCTTTCTTT
CASSLQGYTEAFF
>NA|TRBJ1-1|TRBV18|few
TGTGCCAGCTCCCCCGACGCCACTGAAGCTTTCTTT
CASSPDATEAFF
>NA|TRBJ2-7|TRBV19|few
TGTGCCAGTAGTGGGACACGCGAGCAGTACTTC
CASSGTREQYF
>TRBD1|TRBJ1-2|TRBV19|NA
TGTGCCAGTAGTATTGCGGGACAGGCGCCTTCATGGAAAGGCTACACCTTC
CASSIAGQAPSWKGYTF
>TRBD1|TRBJ2-2|TRBV5-4|NA
TGTGCCAGCAGCGTCAGGGGGCGTTTCGGCGGGGAGCTGTTTTTT
CASSVRGRFGGELFF
>TRBD1|TRBJ2-3|TRBV28|NA
TGTGCCAGCAGTTCTCCCGGGACAGCAACGCAGTATTTT
CASSSPGTATQYF
>NA|TRBJ1-3|TRBV2|NA
TGTGCCAGCAGTGAAGCCCAGGCATCTGGAAACACCATATATTTT
CASSEAQASGNTIYF
>TRBD1|TRBJ1-2|TRBV14|NA
TGTGCCAGCAGCCAAGGGACAGGGAACTATGGCTACACCTTC
CASSQGTGNYGYTF